These 6 T cell receptor beta chains originate from one sample sequenced in a study of early T cells in non-severe SARS-CoV-2 infection. TCRdb itself ran the 5' RACE reads through MiXCR, one entry per CDR3 protein. Among more than 90,000 distinct CDR3 sequences listed, 13% were seen once. Material: whole blood. Receptors originate from an adult who was a healthcare worker with PCR-confirmed SARS-CoV-2 infection or an uninfected control (not recorded which).

This clonotype was seen only once. A much larger clonotype is one base distant, so this may be a read error. The genes are TRBV13 and TRBJ1-3; no definite D call. Germline-derived CDR1 and CDR2 are PRHDT and FYEKMQ (reference sequence). CDR3 length equals 14 residues. The CDR3 sequence is CAGSQASGGNTIYF. Here the CDR3 DNA reads TGTGCCGGCAGCCAAGCGTCTGGTGGAAACACCATATATTTT.

This clonotype was detected ten times or more. V and J are TRBV3-1 and TRBJ2-6, with 10 bases aligning to TRBD2. The trim removed 3 bases at V and 2 bases at J, leaving 4 bases unmatched. The length of the CDR3 is 17 residues. Germline V gene data show CDR1 as LGHDT and CDR2 as YNNKEL (reference sequence). The chain's CDR3 is CASSQGSGGTGANVLTF. CDR3 in DNA: TGTGCCAGCAGCCAGGGTAGCGGGGGGACTGGGGCCAACGTCCTGACTTTC.

The chain employs TRBV12-3 or TRBV12-4 and TRBJ2-5, with 9 bases matching TRBD1. V lost 6 bases to trimming and J lost 1 base; unmatched junction nucleotides: 6. The CDR3 is 15 residues long. The CDR3 loop is CASSQGTGTQETQYF. The CDR3 nucleotides are TGTGCCAGCAGCCAAGGGACAGGGACCCAAGAGACCCAGTACTTC.

The chain couples TRBV5-4 to TRBJ2-5; no firm D call. The CDR3 runs to 12 residues. Germline loops: CDR1 SGHNT, CDR2 YYREEE (reference sequence). Between the trimmed V and J ends, which lost 3 bases and 4 bases, there was a span of 7 bases. For the CDR3, the DNA is TGTGCCAGCAGCTGGTGGGGAGAGACCCAGTACTTC. Translated, it gives CASSWWGETQYF.

With regard to this clonotype: A much larger clonotype is one base distant, so this may be a read error. As DNA, the CDR3 is TGTGCCAGCGGTTATTACGAGCAGTACTTC. The encoded protein is CASGYYEQYF. V usage is TRBV28 and J usage is TRBJ2-7; no definite D call. Trimming cost V 8 bases and J 4 bases, with 6 bases left between them. CDR1 is MDHEN and CDR2 is SYDVKM in the germline V gene. The CDR3 is made up of 10 amino acids.

This clonotype was seen many times. This chain uses TRBV20-1 with TRBJ2-5; D is possibly TRBD2 (6 bases). The germline V gene encodes CDR1 DFQATT and CDR2 SNEGSKA (reference sequence). The CDR3 extends over 15 amino acids. V lost 0 bases, J lost 5 bases, and 16 bases lay in between. CDR3 sequence (DNA): TGCAGTGCTAGAGACATCCGGGACTCCTGGGAGACCCAGTACTTC. It translates to CSARDIRDSWETQYF.